The 21 T cell receptor beta chains presented below share a single source sample, sequenced in a study of T cells in Graves' hyperthyroidism and ophthalmopathy. Amplified regions were TCR beta CDR3 sequences from RNA transcripts. The HTBI primer set served for first-round RT-PCR of the TCR CDR3. Using its own MiXCR run on the multiplex PCR reads, TCRdb lists one record per CDR3 protein. The sample contains 200,000 to 250,000 distinct CDR3 sequences, roughly 18% of which appear only once. The sample was blood. Source of these receptors: a man aged 45-65 years with Graves' hyperthyroidism.

The rearrangement uses TRBV7-9 and TRBJ2-1, with 7 positions matching TRBD1. Germline CDR1 and CDR2: SEHNR and FQNEAQ (reference sequence). The CDR3 sequence is 18 residues long. J was trimmed by 1 base and V by 5 bases; bases with no gene match: 14. This CDR3 reads CASSTSDRVLPSYNEQFF. The CDR3, as DNA: TGTGCCAGCAGCACGTCCGACAGGGTCCTCCCGTCCTACAATGAGCAGTTCTTC.

This clonotype was recorded at least ten times. A read error may account for a junction end that differs from germline. The rearrangement links TRBV15 to TRBJ1-2, with D possibly TRBD1 on 6 matching bases. Germline-derived CDR1 and CDR2 are LNHNV and YYDKDF (reference sequence). This CDR3 comprises 13 residues. The CDR3 reads CATSRGAGDGYTF. The CDR3 bases are TGTGCCACCAGTAGAGGGGCAGGGGATGGCTACACCTTC.

This clonotype appeared many times. The J gene is TRBJ2-7, the V gene TRBV7-2; D assignment may be TRBD1 or TRBD2 (5 bases each). From germline, CDR1 is SGHTA and CDR2 FQGNSA. This CDR3 is built from 13 residues. Trimming removed 4 bases at V and 4 bases at J, with 11 bases between. CDR3 coding DNA: TGTGCCAGCAGCTGGGGACGTTCATACGAGCAGTACTTC. Amino acids: CASSWGRSYEQYF.

Details on this clonotype: A clone one base away is much larger, so this may be a read error. The rearrangement joins TRBV6-9 to TRBJ2-5; no reliable D call. V lost 3 bases to trimming and J lost 2 bases, with 16 bases between them. Germline CDR1 reads MNHGY; CDR2 reads SVAAGI. There are 16 residues in the CDR3. The CDR3 sequence is CASSYLGMHPQETQYF. CDR3 in DNA: TGTGCCAGCAGTTACCTGGGGATGCACCCTCAAGAGACCCAGTACTTC.

This rearrangement joins TRBV11-2 to TRBJ2-7; 7 nucleotides align to TRBD2. Germline CDR1 and CDR2: SGHAT and FQNNGV. There are 18 residues in the CDR3. The junction had 19 bases not matched to a gene; V was cut back by 6 bases and J by 2 bases. The CDR3 region has the DNA TGTGCCAGCAGGGCTGGCGGGGCAGCGGGACGTATTCCCTACGAGCAGTACTTC. This codes for CASRAGGAAGRIPYEQYF. Combining the CDR3 with reference TRBV11-2 and TRBJ2-7 gives the whole variable domain EAGVAQSPRYKIIEKRQSVAFWCNPISGHATLYWYQQILGQGPKLLIQFQNNGVVDDSQLPKDRFSAERLKGVDSTLKIQPAKLEDSAVYLCASRAGGAAGRIPYEQYFGPGTRLTVT.

For this clonotype: Its ends do not fully match the called genes, so a read error is possible. V and J are TRBV14 and TRBJ2-7, with D possibly being TRBD1 (5 bases). This CDR3 region has 14 residues. The germline CDR1 and CDR2 sequences are SGHDN and FVKESK. DNA of the CDR3: TGTGCCAACAGCCAGGGTAGGTCGTTCGACGAGCAGTACTTC. It yields the protein CANSQGRSFDEQYF.

This clonotype was counted ten times or more. The rearrangement joins TRBV12-3 or TRBV12-4 to TRBJ2-1; 13 nucleotides agree with TRBD2. V lost 5 bases, J lost 6 bases, and 4 bases stayed unmatched. The CDR3 has 15 residues. The CDR3: CASSPGLAGINEQFF. In DNA, the CDR3 is TGTGCCAGCAGTCCGGGACTAGCGGGAATCAATGAGCAGTTCTTC.

The chain recombines TRBV9 with TRBJ2-3; tentative D call: TRBD2 (7 bases). Germline V gives CDR1 SGDLS, CDR2 YYNGEE. Trimming took 1 base from V and 4 from J, leaving 13 bases between them. CDR3 length: 15 amino acids. The CDR3 here is CASSVSQGRADTQYF. The CDR3 nucleotides read TGTGCCAGCAGCGTATCTCAGGGGAGGGCAGATACGCAGTATTTT.

The chain is built from TRBV5-1 and TRBJ2-5; TRBD2 matches at 13 bases. CDR3 length: 15 residues. V lost 4 bases to trimming and J lost 2 bases; unmatched junction nucleotides: 2. CDR1 is SGHRS, CDR2 YFSETQ, per germline. CDR3 DNA: TGCGCCAGCAGCAAGGGACTAGCGGGGCAAGAGACCCAGTACTTC. This translates into CASSKGLAGQETQYF.

This clonotype has at least ten counts. The CDR3 region is CASSLQATDTQYF. CDR3 in DNA: TGTGCCAGCAGCTTACAGGCAACAGATACGCAGTATTTT. V usage is TRBV7-2 and J usage is TRBJ2-3; D remains unclear. Trimming stripped 2 bases from V and 3 bases from J, with 6 bases between. Germline-derived CDR1 and CDR2 are SGHTA and FQGNSA. This CDR3 region has 13 residues.

This clonotype was observed many times. The CDR3 nucleotides read TGTGCCAGCAGTTCAGGGGGGGACGGACTTTATGAGCAGTTCTTC. This codes for CASSSGGDGLYEQFF. This chain links TRBV6-2 or TRBV6-3 with TRBJ2-1, with D perhaps matching TRBD1 or TRBD2 (7 bases each). The CDR3 extends over 15 amino acids. Germline V CDR1 and CDR2: MNHEY, SVGEGT. The germline V and J ends were trimmed by 4 bases and 8 bases, with 18 bases remaining between them.

The rearrangement joins TRBV28 to TRBJ2-4; 10 bases are shared with TRBD2. This CDR3 comprises 16 residues. Per germline, CDR1 MDHEN and CDR2 SYDVKM. V shed 7 bases and J 6 bases; nucleotides not matched to a gene: 12. The CDR3 sequence is CASKRQAGGPRNIQYF. Here the CDR3 DNA reads TGTGCCAGCAAGAGGCAAGCGGGAGGGCCACGAAACATTCAGTACTTC.

The V and J genes are TRBV19 and TRBJ2-7; TRBD2 aligns across 9 bases. The V gene's germline CDR1 is LNHDA and CDR2 SQIVND (reference sequence). V lost 8 bases and J lost 4; bases outside the gene matches: 12. This CDR3 spans 15 amino acids. CDR3 amino acids: CASGSGTSRQYEQYF. The CDR3 DNA follows: TGTGCCAGTGGTAGCGGGACTAGCAGACAATACGAGCAGTACTTC.

This clonotype was picked up a small number of times. The rearrangement links TRBV29-1 to TRBJ2-6; no reliable D call. V lost 5 bases and J lost 4, with 6 bases in between. The germline gives CDR1 SQVTM, CDR2 ANQGSEA. The CDR3 is made up of 12 amino acids. CDR3 bases: TGCAGCGTTATGGTGGGGGCCAACGTCCTGACTTTC. Translating it yields CSVMVGANVLTF. The whole variable domain, filled in from reference TRBV29-1 and TRBJ2-6, reads SAVISQKPSRDICQRGTSLTIQCQVDSQVTMMFWYRQQPGQSLTLIATANQGSEATYESGFVIDKFPISRPNLTFSTLTVSNMSPEDSSIYLCSVMVGANVLTFGAGSRLTVL.

The V call is TRBV29-1, the J call TRBJ1-1; TRBD1 might be the D (5 bases). Germline CDR1 SQVTM, CDR2 ANQGSEA. CDR3 length equals 10 residues. The V and J ends lost 7 bases and 5 bases respectively, with 8 bases between them. The DNA for the CDR3 is TGCAGCGGCAGGGTGACTGAAGCTTTCTTT. This codes for CSGRVTEAFF. Full variable domain (remainder filled in from reference TRBV29-1 and TRBJ1-1): SAVISQKPSRDICQRGTSLTIQCQVDSQVTMMFWYRQQPGQSLTLIATANQGSEATYESGFVIDKFPISRPNLTFSTLTVSNMSPEDSSIYLCSGRVTEAFFGQGTRLTVV.

The chain combines TRBV7-9 with TRBJ2-5, with 14 nucleotides matching TRBD2. V lost 6 bases and J lost 13; bases outside the gene matches: 10. This CDR3 region has 14 residues. CDR1 and CDR2 (germline): SEHNR, FQNEAQ (reference sequence). The CDR3 DNA is TGTGCCAGCAGTACCGGGACTAGCGGGAGAGTTACGTACTTC. Translated, it gives CASSTGTSGRVTYF.

There are many counts of this clonotype. This sequence joins TRBV2 and TRBJ1-2, with TRBD1 matching 8 bases. Germline V lookup: CDR1 SNHLY, CDR2 FYNNEI. Unmatched junction bases numbered 1, after V lost 3 bases and J lost 7 bases. CDR3 size: 12 residues. This CDR3 reads CASSETGAGYTF. The CDR3 nucleotides read TGTGCCAGCAGTGAGACAGGGGCTGGCTACACCTTC.

This clonotype has ten or more counts. The chain recombines TRBV4-2 with TRBJ1-5, with D unresolved. Germline CDR1 is LGHNA and CDR2 is YNFKEQ. V was cut by 0 bases and J by 1 base, with 7 bases left in between. The CDR3 runs 15 residues. The CDR3 protein is CASSQDRASNQPQHF. The CDR3 DNA follows: TGTGCCAGCAGCCAAGATCGCGCCAGCAATCAGCCCCAGCATTTT.

This clonotype was recorded at least ten times. This chain uses TRBV12-3 or TRBV12-4 with TRBJ2-1, with no clear D. Deletions cut 6 bases from V and 6 bases from J, with 12 bases between. CDR3 length: 13 amino acids. The CDR3 region has the DNA TGTGCCAGCAGCCTAGGGATGCTCAATGAGCAGTTCTTC. Residues: CASSLGMLNEQFF.

The chain is built from TRBV5-4 and TRBJ2-1; unclear D gene. Germline values: CDR1 SGHNT, CDR2 YYREEE (reference sequence). This CDR3 comprises 12 residues. V was shortened by 0 bases and J by 9 bases, with 7 bases between the two germline ends. CDR3 DNA: TGTGCCAGCAGCTTGGGAATCTTTGAGCAGTTCTTC. Its protein product is CASSLGIFEQFF. The whole variable domain, remainder taken from reference TRBV5-4 and TRBJ2-1, is ETGVTQSPTHLIKTRGQQVTLRCSSQSGHNTVSWYQQALGQGPQFIFQYYREEENGRGNFPPRFSGLQFPNYSSELNVNALELDDSALYLCASSLGIFEQFFGPGTRLTVL.

This chain uses TRBV5-5 with TRBJ2-5, with unresolved D. CDR1 is SGHKS, CDR2 YYEKEE, per germline (reference sequence). V was clipped by 2 bases and J by 3 bases, with 5 bases between them. The CDR3 sequence is 12 residues long. CDR3 sequence: CASSLQEETQYF. CDR3 sequence (DNA): TGTGCCAGCAGCTTACAAGAAGAGACCCAGTACTTC.